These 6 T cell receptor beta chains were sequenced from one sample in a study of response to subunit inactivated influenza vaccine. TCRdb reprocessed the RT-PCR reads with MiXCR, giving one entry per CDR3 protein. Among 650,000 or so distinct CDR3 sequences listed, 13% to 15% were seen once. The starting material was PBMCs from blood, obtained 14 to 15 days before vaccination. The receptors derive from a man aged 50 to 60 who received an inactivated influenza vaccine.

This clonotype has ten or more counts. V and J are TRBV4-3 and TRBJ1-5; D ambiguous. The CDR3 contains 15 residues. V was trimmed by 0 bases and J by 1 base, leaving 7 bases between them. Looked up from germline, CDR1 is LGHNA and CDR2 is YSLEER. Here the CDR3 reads CASSQELLSNQPQHF. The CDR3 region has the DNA TGCGCCAGCAGCCAAGAGTTATTAAGCAATCAGCCCCAGCATTTT.

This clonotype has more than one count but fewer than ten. CDR3 coding DNA: TGCGCCGCCAGAAGGGTAGGGGCCAACGTCCTGACTTTC. Residues: CAARRVGANVLTF. J is TRBJ2-6 and V is TRBV5-1; D is unresolved. Germline V gene data show CDR1 as SGHRS and CDR2 as YFSETQ. The V gene lost 10 bases and the J gene lost 4 bases, with 12 bases spanning the gap. The CDR3 length is 13 residues.

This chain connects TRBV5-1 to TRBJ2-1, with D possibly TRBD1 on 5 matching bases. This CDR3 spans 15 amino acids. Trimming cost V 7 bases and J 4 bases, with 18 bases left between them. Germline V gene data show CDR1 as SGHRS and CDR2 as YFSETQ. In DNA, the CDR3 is TGCGCCAGCCGCCTGACAGTTTTTTCTTACAATGAGCAGTTCTTC. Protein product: CASRLTVFSYNEQFF. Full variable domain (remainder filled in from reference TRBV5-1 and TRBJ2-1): KAGVTQTPRYLIKTRGQQVTLSCSPISGHRSVSWYQQTPGQGLQFLFEYFSETQRNKGNFPGRFSGRQFSNSRSEMNVSTLELGDSALYLCASRLTVFSYNEQFFGPGTRLTVL.

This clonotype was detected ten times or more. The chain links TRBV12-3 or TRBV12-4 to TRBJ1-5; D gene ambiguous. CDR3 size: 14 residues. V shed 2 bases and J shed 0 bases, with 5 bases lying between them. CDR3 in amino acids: CASSLWDSNQPQHF. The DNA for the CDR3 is TGTGCCAGCAGTTTATGGGATAGCAATCAGCCCCAGCATTTT.

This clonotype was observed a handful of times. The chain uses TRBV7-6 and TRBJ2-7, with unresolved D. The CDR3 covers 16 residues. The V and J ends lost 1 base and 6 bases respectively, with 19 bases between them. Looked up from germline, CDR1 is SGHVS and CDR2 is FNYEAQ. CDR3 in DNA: TGTGCCAGCAGCTTAGAAGGCCCAGTACCTCCTACCGAGCAGTACTTC. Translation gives CASSLEGPVPPTEQYF.

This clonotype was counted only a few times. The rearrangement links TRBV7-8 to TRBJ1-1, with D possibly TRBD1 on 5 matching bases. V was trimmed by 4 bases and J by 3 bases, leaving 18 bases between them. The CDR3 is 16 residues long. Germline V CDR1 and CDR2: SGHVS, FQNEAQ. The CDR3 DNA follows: TGTGCCAGCAGCTCATGGCGAGGCGGACAACACACTGAAGCTTTCTTT. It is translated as CASSSWRGGQHTEAFF. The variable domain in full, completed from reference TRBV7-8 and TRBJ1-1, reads GAGVSQSPRYKVAKRGQDVALRCDPISGHVSLFWYQQALGQGPEFLTYFQNEAQLDKSGLPSDRFFAERPEGSVSTLKIQRTQQEDSAVYLCASSSWRGGQHTEAFFGQGTRLTVV.